The T cell receptor beta chain under discussion was sequenced for a study of blood T cell repertoires in COVID-19. This clone was seen once. V was shortened by 8 bases and J by 0 bases, with 10 bases between the two germline ends. Germline V lookup: CDR1 MDHEN, CDR2 SYDVKM. CDR3 length: 13 residues. Methods used by the authors: It was from reference gene primer amplification that nucleated cell counts were estimated. The protocol was immunoSEQ multiplex PCR, while the TCRdb copy is restricted to in-frame clones and leaves out a portion. V and J calls and clone size follow that table, whereas D and trimming were derived from the DNA. The sample has 140,000 to 150,000 clones, over 70% seen once.

The rearrangement links TRBV28 to TRBJ1-2; no firm D call. The TCR was taken from a woman in her forties or fifties with acute or convalescent COVID-19. Sequencing used peripheral blood. The CDR3 sequence is CASRGQTNYGYTF. The CDR3 DNA reads as TGTGCCAGCCGGGGTCAGACTAACTATGGCTACACCTTC.